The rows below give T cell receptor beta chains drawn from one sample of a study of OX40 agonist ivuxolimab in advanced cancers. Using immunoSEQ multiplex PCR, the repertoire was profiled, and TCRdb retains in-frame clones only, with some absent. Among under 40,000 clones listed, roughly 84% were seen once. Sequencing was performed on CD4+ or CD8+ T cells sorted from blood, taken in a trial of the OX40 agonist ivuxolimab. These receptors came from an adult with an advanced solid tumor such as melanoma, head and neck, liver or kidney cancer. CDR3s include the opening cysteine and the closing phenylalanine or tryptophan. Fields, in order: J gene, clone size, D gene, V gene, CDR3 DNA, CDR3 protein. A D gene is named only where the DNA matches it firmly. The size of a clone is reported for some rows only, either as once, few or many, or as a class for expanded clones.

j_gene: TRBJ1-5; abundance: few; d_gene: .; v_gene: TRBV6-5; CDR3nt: TGTGCCAGCAGTTGGGGTAGCAATCAGCCCCAGCATTTT; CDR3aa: CASSWGSNQPQHF
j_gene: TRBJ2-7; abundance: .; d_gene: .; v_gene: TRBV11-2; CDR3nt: TGTGCCAGCAGCTTATTCGGCCACGAGCAGTACTTC; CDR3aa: CASSLFGHEQYF
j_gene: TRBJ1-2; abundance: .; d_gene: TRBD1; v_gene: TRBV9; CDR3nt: TGTGCCAGCAGCGCCCCGGGACAGGGGCTATTCGGGTATGGCTACACCTTC; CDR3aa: CASSAPGQGLFGYGYTF
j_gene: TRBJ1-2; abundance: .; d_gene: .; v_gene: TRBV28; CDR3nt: TGTGCCAGCACCCTGTCGGGGGTCGAGAGTGGCTACACCTTC; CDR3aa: CASTLSGVESGYTF
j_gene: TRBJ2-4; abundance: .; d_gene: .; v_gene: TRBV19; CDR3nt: TGTGCCAGTAGTATACAGAGGGAGGGGGTTCAGTACTTC; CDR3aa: CASSIQREGVQYF
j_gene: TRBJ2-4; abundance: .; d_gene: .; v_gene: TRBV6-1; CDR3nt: TGTGCCAGCAGTGCTGCCTCCCCCCGAACGAGGGCCAAAAACATTCAGTACTTC; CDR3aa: CASSAASPRTRAKNIQYF
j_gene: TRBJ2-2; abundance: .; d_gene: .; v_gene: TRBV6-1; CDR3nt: TGTGCCACCGCGGCGAACGGGGTTAAGACCGGGGAGCTGTTTTTT; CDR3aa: CATAANGVKTGELFF
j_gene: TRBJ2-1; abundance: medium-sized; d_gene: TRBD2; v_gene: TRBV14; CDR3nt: TGTGCCAGCAGCCGCGGACTAGCGGGGACATTCTTC; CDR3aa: CASSRGLAGTFF
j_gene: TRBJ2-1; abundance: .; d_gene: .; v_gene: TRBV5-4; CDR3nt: TGTGCCAGCAGCTTTCCAGGATCCCTATACAATGAGCAGTTCTTC; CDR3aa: CASSFPGSLYNEQFF
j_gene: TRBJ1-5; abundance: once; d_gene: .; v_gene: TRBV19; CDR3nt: TGTGCCAGTAACGTCCAGGGGACGGGTGCCAATCAGCCCCAGCATTTT; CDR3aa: CASNVQGTGANQPQHF
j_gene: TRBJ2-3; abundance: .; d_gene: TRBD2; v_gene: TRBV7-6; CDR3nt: TGTGCCAGCAGCCTCGTGGTAGCGGGCGATACGCAGTATTTT; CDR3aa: CASSLVVAGDTQYF
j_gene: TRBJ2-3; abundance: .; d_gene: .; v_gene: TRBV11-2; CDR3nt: TGTGCCAGCAGCTTTGGGGACACCACAGATACGCAGTATTTT; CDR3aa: CASSFGDTTDTQYF
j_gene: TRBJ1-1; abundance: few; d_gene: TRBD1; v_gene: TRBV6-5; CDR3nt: TGTGCCAGCAGAAAGGGACAGGGTACGGGTGAAGCTTTCTTT; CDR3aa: CASRKGQGTGEAFF
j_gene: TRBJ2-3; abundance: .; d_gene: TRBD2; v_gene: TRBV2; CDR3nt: TGTGCCAGCTACCCCAGAGGGCGGGGGAGCACAGATACGCAGTATTTT; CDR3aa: CASYPRGRGSTDTQYF
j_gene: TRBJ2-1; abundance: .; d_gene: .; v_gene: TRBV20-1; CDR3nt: TGCAGTGCTCTAGAAAATGAGCAGTTCTTC; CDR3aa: CSALENEQFF
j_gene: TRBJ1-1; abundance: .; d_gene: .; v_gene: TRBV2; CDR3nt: TGTGCCAGCATAACCGGGACGGAGAACACTGAAGCTTTCTTT; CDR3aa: CASITGTENTEAFF
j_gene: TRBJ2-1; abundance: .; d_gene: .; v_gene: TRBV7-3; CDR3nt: TGTGCCAGCAGCCCCAACGCGGGAACTAGCAAGTTCTTC; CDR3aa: CASSPNAGTSKFF
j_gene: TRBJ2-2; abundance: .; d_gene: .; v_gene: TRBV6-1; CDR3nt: TGTGCCAGCAGTGTACAGGTCTCGAACACCGGGGAGCTGTTTTTT; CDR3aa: CASSVQVSNTGELFF
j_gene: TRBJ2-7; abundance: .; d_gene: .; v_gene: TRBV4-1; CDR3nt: TGCGCCAGCAGCCCATCGCCGCTTAGCTCCTACGAGCAGTACTTC; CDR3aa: CASSPSPLSSYEQYF
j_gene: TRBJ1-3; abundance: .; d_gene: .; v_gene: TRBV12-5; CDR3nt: TGTGCTAGTGGTTTTGTGCTGCTGCATAACTCTGGAAACACCATATATTTT; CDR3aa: CASGFVLLHNSGNTIYF
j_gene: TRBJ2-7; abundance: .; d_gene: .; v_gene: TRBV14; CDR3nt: TGTGCCAGCAGCCAAGTGGGCTACGAGCAGTACTTC; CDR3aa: CASSQVGYEQYF
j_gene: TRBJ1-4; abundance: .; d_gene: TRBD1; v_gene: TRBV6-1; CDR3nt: TGTGCCAGCAACAGACAGGGGAGTGGTGAAAAACTGTTTTTT; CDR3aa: CASNRQGSGEKLFF
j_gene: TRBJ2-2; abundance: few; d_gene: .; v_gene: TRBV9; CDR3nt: TGTGCCAGCAGCGTAAGGGGTATCGGGGAGCTGTTTTTT; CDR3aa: CASSVRGIGELFF
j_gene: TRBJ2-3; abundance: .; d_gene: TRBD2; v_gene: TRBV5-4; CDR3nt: TGTGCCAGCAGCTTGGGCGGGGGATCCACAGATACGCAGTATTTT; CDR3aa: CASSLGGGSTDTQYF
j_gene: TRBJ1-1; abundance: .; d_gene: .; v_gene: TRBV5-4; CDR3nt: TGTGCCAGCAGCTTGGACACGCTGAACACTGAAGCTTTCTTT; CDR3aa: CASSLDTLNTEAFF
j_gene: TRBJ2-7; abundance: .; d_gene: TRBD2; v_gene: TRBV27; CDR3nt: TGTGCCAGCAGTTCTACGGTTGGAATAGCGGGAGGCTACGAGCAGTACTTC; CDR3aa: CASSSTVGIAGGYEQYF
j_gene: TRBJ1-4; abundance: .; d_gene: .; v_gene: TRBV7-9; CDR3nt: TGTGCCAGCAGCCAAAGCCGGGCCGATTCCGGCAAACTGTTTTTT; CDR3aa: CASSQSRADSGKLFF
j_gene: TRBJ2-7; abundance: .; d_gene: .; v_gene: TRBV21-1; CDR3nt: TGTGCCAGCAGCAACCGGGACAGGGGCCCTTACGAGCAGTACTTC; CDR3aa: CASSNRDRGPYEQYF
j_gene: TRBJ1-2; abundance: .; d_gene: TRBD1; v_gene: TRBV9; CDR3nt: TGTGCCAGCAGCGTAGGTACAGGGGTGTTTAACTATGGCTACACCTTC; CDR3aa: CASSVGTGVFNYGYTF
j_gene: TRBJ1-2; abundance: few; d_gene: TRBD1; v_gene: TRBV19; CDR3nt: TGTGCCTCCAGACAGGGGGTTATGTCTGGCTACACCTTC; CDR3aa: CASRQGVMSGYTF
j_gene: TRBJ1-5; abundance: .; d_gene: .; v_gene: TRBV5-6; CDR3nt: TGTGCCAGCAGCTTGTTGTCGGGAGGGAACAATCAGCCCCAGCATTTT; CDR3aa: CASSLLSGGNNQPQHF
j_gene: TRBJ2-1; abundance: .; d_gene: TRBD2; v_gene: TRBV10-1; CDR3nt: TGCGCCAGCAGTGATGGACTAGCGGGAGTAAATGAGCAGTTCTTC; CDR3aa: CASSDGLAGVNEQFF
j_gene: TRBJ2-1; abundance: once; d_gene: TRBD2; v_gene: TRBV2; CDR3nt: TGTGCCAGCAGTGAAGCGCGACTAGCGGGAGGGAGGAATGAGCAGTTCTTC; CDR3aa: CASSEARLAGGRNEQFF
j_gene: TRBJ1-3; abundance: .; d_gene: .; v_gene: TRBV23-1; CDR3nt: TGCGCCAGCAGCCCTTCGAGCTCTGGAAACACCATATATTTT; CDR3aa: CASSPSSSGNTIYF
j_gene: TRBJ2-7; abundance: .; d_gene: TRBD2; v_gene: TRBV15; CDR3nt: TGTGCCACCAGTCTGCTAGCGGGAGGCTACGAGCAGTACTTC; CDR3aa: CATSLLAGGYEQYF